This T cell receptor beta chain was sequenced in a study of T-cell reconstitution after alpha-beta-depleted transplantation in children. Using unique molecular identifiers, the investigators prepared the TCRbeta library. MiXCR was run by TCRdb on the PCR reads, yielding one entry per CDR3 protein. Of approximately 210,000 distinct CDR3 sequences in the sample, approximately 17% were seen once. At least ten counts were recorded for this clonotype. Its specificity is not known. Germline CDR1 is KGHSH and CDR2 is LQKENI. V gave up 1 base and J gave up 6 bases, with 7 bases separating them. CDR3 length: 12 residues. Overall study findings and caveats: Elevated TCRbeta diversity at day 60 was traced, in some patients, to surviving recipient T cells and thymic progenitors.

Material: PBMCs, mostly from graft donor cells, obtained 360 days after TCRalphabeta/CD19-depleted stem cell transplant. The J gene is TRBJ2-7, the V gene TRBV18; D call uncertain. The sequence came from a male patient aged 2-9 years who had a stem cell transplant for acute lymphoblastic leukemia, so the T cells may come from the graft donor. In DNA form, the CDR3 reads TGTGCCAGCTCACCACAGGGAAGCGAGCAGTACTTC. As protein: CASSPQGSEQYF. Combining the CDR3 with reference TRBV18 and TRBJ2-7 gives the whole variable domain NAGVMQNPRHLVRRRGQEARLRCSPMKGHSHVYWYRQLPEEGLKFMVYLQKENIIDESGMPKERFSAEFPKEGPSILRIQQVVRGDSAAYFCASSPQGSEQYFGPGTRLTVT.